This TCR beta chain was identified during a study of T-cell reconstitution after alpha-beta-depleted transplantation in children. CDR1 and CDR2 from the germline V gene are DFQATT and SNEGSKA (reference sequence). This CDR3 is 14 amino acids long. Deletions cut 1 base from V and 4 bases from J, with 11 bases between. Whole-study results and caveats: T-cell counts and diversity at one year post-transplant came mainly from newly produced T cells. Where some patients showed high TCRbeta diversity at day 60, it came from recipient T cells and thymic progenitors that had survived. As was reported, about two months after transplant, alpha-beta T cells came from several hundred expanded graft clones.

For TCRbeta, the library was prepared with unique molecular identifiers. TCRdb reprocessed the PCR reads via MiXCR and lists one record per CDR3 protein. The sample lists more than 500,000 distinct CDR3 sequences, about an eighth seen once, with roughly 15% in the top ten. For this clonotype: The antigen is not known.

The sample in question was PBMCs, mostly from graft donor cells, obtained 180 days after TCRalphabeta/CD19-depleted stem cell transplant. The TCR was taken from a female patient aged 2 to 10 who had a stem cell transplant for aplastic anemia, so the T cells may come from the graft donor. V usage is TRBV20-1 and J usage is TRBJ2-1; no reliable D call. CDR3 in amino acids: CSARVEPFYNEQFF. In nucleotides, the CDR3 is TGCAGTGCTAGAGTAGAACCGTTTTACAATGAGCAGTTCTTC.